The source of this TCR beta chain is a study of blood T cell repertoires in COVID-19. Study background: Samples came from the United States, Italy and Spain, spanning acute and convalescent COVID-19. The cDNA or gDNA used as material had been derived from T cells, B-cell-depleted T cells, or PBMCs.

In the original analysis: Nucleated cell number was recorded as an estimate derived from reference gene primer amplification. TCRdb keeps only in-frame clones here, not all; method: immunoSEQ multiplex PCR. V, J and clone size reflect that table, while D and trimming were determined from the DNA. The sample lists 220,000 or so clones; 80% to 85% were seen once. This CDR3 is built from 13 residues. The V and J ends lost 1 base and 2 bases respectively, with 6 bases between them. Germline V CDR1 and CDR2: LGHDT, YNNKEL (reference sequence). As concerns this clone: Other nucleotide sequences in the sample specify the same CDR3.

The V call is TRBV3-1 (or the pseudogene TRBV3-2), the J call TRBJ2-7; tentatively, D is TRBD2 (6 bases). This clonotype was sampled from a woman aged 60-75 years with acute or convalescent COVID-19. The specimen sequenced was peripheral blood. The DNA of the CDR3 is TGTGCCAGCAGCCAAGGGGGGGCCTACGAGCAGTACTTC. It specifies CASSQGGAYEQYF.